This TCR beta chain emerged from a study of CD4 T cells in relation to SARS-CoV-2 and coronaviruses. Study-level information: PBMCs were cultured with antigen for roughly nine days before TCR beta sequencing.

Study results and limitations: Each donor contributed either pre-pandemic or post-infection samples, not both.

Germline V gene data show CDR1 as KGHDR and CDR2 as SFDVKD. The CDR3 spans 13 residues. V lost 4 bases, J lost 5 bases, and 3 bases stayed unmatched. Unexposed donor CD4+ T cells date from about 2010-2019, before the COVID-19 pandemic. After roughly 9 days of culture, CD4+ T cells were isolated. Cells permitting, SARS-CoV-2 S/N and four cold-coronavirus spikes were tested on unexposed-donor CD4+ T cells. Regarding this clone: What it recognizes is unknown.

The protocol was immunoSEQ multiplex PCR, while the TCRdb copy is restricted to in-frame clones and leaves out a portion. This table holds 20,000 to 30,000 clones, 70% to 80% found once. The receptor was isolated from a human donor in good health. The sequenced material came from CD4+ T cells from PBMCs, cultured in vitro. The V call is TRBV24-1, the J call TRBJ2-5; 7 bases align to TRBD1. Written as DNA, the CDR3 is TGTGCCACCAGTGACGGGGACAGTGAGACCCAGTACTTC. Its translation is CATSDGDSETQYF.